Each of the 11 T cell receptor beta chains below was sequenced from the same sample in a study of T cells expressing NK-cell markers. TCRdb reprocessed the 5' RACE reads and keeps a single row for each CDR3 protein, giving no DNA. Found here are some 190,000 distinct CDR3 sequences; the top ten clones hold 20%. Specimen: blood T cells: a sorted CD56 or NKG2C T cell subset, CD4+ or CD8+ T cells, or bulk PBMC T cells (not recorded which). These receptors came from a man aged 18 to 69 in good health.

V usage is TRBV7-6 and J usage is TRBJ2-5; TCRdb indicates TRBD1, and absent DNA this call remains unverified. The V gene's germline CDR1 is SGHVS and CDR2 FNYEAQ. The CDR3 runs 15 residues. This CDR3 reads CASSSWDRTQETQYF.

The V call is TRBV6-1, the J call TRBJ2-7; TCRdb lists TRBD1, though no DNA is available to test this call. In germline, CDR1 is MNHNS, CDR2 SASEGT. This CDR3 comprises 15 residues. This CDR3 reads CASRSGTLLSHEQYF.

The chain combines TRBV13 with TRBJ2-5. The CDR3 contains 14 residues. Germline CDR1 reads PRHDT; CDR2 reads FYEKMQ (reference sequence). The CDR3 is CASSLAGTQETQYF.

The chain employs TRBV6-5 and TRBJ2-2; TCRdb calls TRBD2, which cannot be checked without DNA. This CDR3 comprises 14 residues. Germline CDR1 is MNHEY and CDR2 is SVGAGI. CDR3 loop: CASSYGQAPGELFF.

The chain combines TRBV27 with TRBJ1-5; the TCRdb D gene call, TRBD1, has no DNA to confirm it. Germline V gene lookup returns CDR1 MNHEY and CDR2 SMNVEV (reference sequence). CDR3 length: 15 residues. The CDR3 sequence: CASSRDRFVSQPQHF.

The chain recombines TRBV11-2 with TRBJ2-5; the D call of TRBD2 rests on TCRdb alone, since no DNA is present to check it. The CDR3 runs to 15 residues. Germline V gene sequence: CDR1 SGHAT, CDR2 FQNNGV. CDR3 sequence reads: CASSFLTSIRETQYF.

The chain joins TRBV24-1 to TRBJ2-1; no DNA is available, so the TRBD2 call from TCRdb remains unchecked. In germline, CDR1 is KGHDR, CDR2 SFDVKD. This CDR3 region has 14 residues. CDR3 region: CATSVSGGAYEQFF.

This rearrangement joins TRBV4-2 to TRBJ2-1; the D call of TRBD2 rests on TCRdb alone, since no DNA is present to check it. There are 15 residues in the CDR3. Germline assignment: CDR1 LGHNA and CDR2 YNFKEQ. CDR3 loop: CASSQERGDYNEQFF.

V gene TRBV12-3 or TRBV12-4 combines with J gene TRBJ2-3; without DNA, the TCRdb call of TRBD1 cannot be checked. CDR3 length equals 14 residues. The CDR3 sequence is CASTTGVNTDTQYF.

V gene TRBV12-3 or TRBV12-4 combines with J gene TRBJ1-2; no DNA is available, so the TRBD1 call from TCRdb remains unchecked. There are 12 residues in the CDR3. The CDR3 protein is CASSPDIDGYTF.

CDR3 loop: CASSLLATGTGYNEQFF. This chain joins TRBV12-3 or TRBV12-4 and TRBJ2-1. The CDR3 runs 17 residues.